A selection of T cell receptor beta chains follows, all from one sample in a study of OX40 agonist ivuxolimab in advanced cancers. TCRdb's copy holds only in-frame clones and misses some; the assay was immunoSEQ multiplex PCR. Of roughly 26,000 clones in the sample, around 85% are singletons; the top ten hold 34%. The sequences come from CD4+ or CD8+ T cells sorted from blood, collected in a trial of the OX40 agonist ivuxolimab. Receptors were obtained from an adult with an advanced solid tumor such as melanoma, head and neck, liver or kidney cancer. CDR3s include the opening cysteine and the closing phenylalanine or tryptophan. The D gene is left open where the match is weak. Size is stated for part of the rows, as once, few or many counts, or as a class when the clone is expanded.

d_call	v_call	j_call	clone_size	cdr3_nt	cdr3_aa
-	TRBV19	TRBJ2-3	-	TGTGCCAGCAATAGATTTCCCCGCACAGATACGCAGTATTTT	CASNRFPRTDTQYF
TRBD1	TRBV14	TRBJ1-2	few	TGTGCCAGCAGCCCGGACAGGGGCAATGGCTACACCTTC	CASSPDRGNGYTF
-	TRBV18	TRBJ2-3	-	TGTGCCAGCTCCCCCGAAAACACAGATACGCAGTATTTT	CASSPENTDTQYF
-	TRBV6-5	TRBJ1-2	-	TGTGCCAGCAGTCTCCGGGACGGATTTAACTATGGCTACACCTTC	CASSLRDGFNYGYTF
TRBD1	TRBV7-9	TRBJ1-5	-	TGTGCCAGCAGCTTAGGGACAGGGGTGATTCAGCCCCAGCATTTT	CASSLGTGVIQPQHF
-	TRBV5-5	TRBJ2-5	once	TGTGCCAGCAGCGCGGAGGGAGAGACCCAGTACTTC	CASSAEGETQYF
TRBD2	TRBV27	TRBJ2-7	-	TGTGCCAGCAGCAAATATACTAGCGACCACTACGAGCAGTACTTC	CASSKYTSDHYEQYF
-	TRBV2	TRBJ1-6	-	TGTGCCAGCAGTCCCGCCAGGAGCTCCTATAATTCACCCCTCCACTTT	CASSPARSSYNSPLHF
-	TRBV6-6	TRBJ2-2	-	TGTGCCAGCAGTTACGGTTGGGGCACCGGGGAGCTGTTTTTT	CASSYGWGTGELFF
-	TRBV19	TRBJ1-2	-	TGTGCCAGTAGTATTGCCCTACAGGACCTCTATGGCTACACCTTC	CASSIALQDLYGYTF
-	TRBV27	TRBJ2-3	-	TGTGCCAGCAGCGTAGGGGTGGACAGTTACACAGATACGCAGTATTTT	CASSVGVDSYTDTQYF
TRBD1	TRBV29-1	TRBJ2-1	-	TGCAGCGTCCCCGGACAGGACATCTCCTACAATGAGCAGTTCTTC	CSVPGQDISYNEQFF
TRBD2	TRBV4-1	TRBJ2-7	-	TGCGCCAGCAGTGGACTAGCTTACGAGCAGTACTTC	CASSGLAYEQYF
-	TRBV4-3	TRBJ1-2	-	TGCGCCAGCAGCCCGGGTTCAGGCTGGTACACCTTC	CASSPGSGWYTF
TRBD2	TRBV13	TRBJ2-1	-	TGTGCCAGCAGCTTAGAAGTGACTAGCGGTCTTGAGCAGTTCTTC	CASSLEVTSGLEQFF
-	TRBV7-2	TRBJ1-2	-	TGTGCCAGCAGCTTCATGGGAGTTGGACATGGCTACACCTTC	CASSFMGVGHGYTF
-	TRBV14	TRBJ2-1	-	TGTGCCAGCAGCCAATTAGCCGAGCAGTTCTTC	CASSQLAEQFF
-	TRBV20-1	TRBJ2-2	once	TGCAGTGCTGAGGGGGCCGGGGAGCTGTTTTTT	CSAEGAGELFF
-	TRBV9	TRBJ2-6	-	TGTGCCAGCAGCGTAGCGGTAGCGGAGACGGTCTCTGGGGCCAACGTCCTGACTTTC	CASSVAVAETVSGANVLTF
-	TRBV7-9	TRBJ2-2	-	TGTGCCAGCACCACTTCCACCGGGGAGCTGTTTTTT	CASTTSTGELFF
TRBD2	TRBV6-4	TRBJ2-1	few	TGTGCCAGCAGTCCGGGACTAGCGGGAGGTTCCTCCAACAATGAGCAGTTCTTC	CASSPGLAGGSSNNEQFF
-	TRBV14	TRBJ2-7	once	TGTGCCAGCAGCCAAGGGGGATTCCGATGGGCCTACGAGCAGTACTTC	CASSQGGFRWAYEQYF
-	TRBV9	TRBJ2-1	once	TGTGCCAGCAGCTCGTACCGGGACTCGTTCTACAATGAGCAGTTCTTC	CASSSYRDSFYNEQFF
-	TRBV12-5	TRBJ1-2	-	TGTGCTAGTGAGGGGTTGGACTTGCGCTATGGCTACACCTTC	CASEGLDLRYGYTF
-	TRBV5-1	TRBJ2-2	-	TGCGCCAGCAGCCCTGTCCGAGAGTTGAACACCGGGGAGCTGTTTTTT	CASSPVRELNTGELFF
-	TRBV19	TRBJ2-1	-	TGTGCCAGTAGTATAGGCCAGGGATACTACAATGAGCAGTTCTTC	CASSIGQGYYNEQFF
-	TRBV11-2	TRBJ2-2	-	TGTGCCAGCAGCTTATCCCGCATGACCGGGGAGCTGTTTTTT	CASSLSRMTGELFF
TRBD1	TRBV10-2	TRBJ1-4	-	TGCGCCAGCAGTGAACGGGAACAGGGGAATGAAAAACTGTTTTTT	CASSEREQGNEKLFF
TRBD1	TRBV4-3	TRBJ1-2	-	TGCGCCAGCAGCCGCCGACAGGGCACGGTCGATGGCTACACCTTC	CASSRRQGTVDGYTF
-	TRBV10-3	TRBJ1-1	-	TGTGCCATCAGTGGACAAGGTGAAGCTTTCTTT	CAISGQGEAFF
-	TRBV6-1	TRBJ1-6	-	TGTGCCAGCAGTGCGGGTAACGATAATTCACCCCTCCACTTT	CASSAGNDNSPLHF
-	TRBV5-5	TRBJ1-2	-	TGTGCCAGCAGCTTGGAGGCCACTTACTATGGCTACACCTTC	CASSLEATYYGYTF
TRBD1	TRBV4-1	TRBJ2-7	-	TGCGCCAGCAGCCAAGAGGCAGGGGGCGACGAGCAGTACTTC	CASSQEAGGDEQYF
-	TRBV19	TRBJ1-1	-	TGTGCCAGTAGTATACCAGGGAGCGAAGCTTTCTTT	CASSIPGSEAFF
-	TRBV6-5	TRBJ2-1	-	TGTGCCAGCAGTTGGGCCTTAGCGGCCCCCTTCAATGAGCAGTTCTTC	CASSWALAAPFNEQFF
TRBD1	TRBV27	TRBJ2-7	-	TGTGCCAGCAGCAGTCGGACAGGGGGAGTTTACGAGCAGTACTTC	CASSSRTGGVYEQYF
-	TRBV19	TRBJ1-5	-	TGTGCCAGTAGTATGGCGGTTCATCAGCCCCAGCATTTT	CASSMAVHQPQHF
TRBD2	TRBV28	TRBJ2-7	-	TGTGCCAGCAGTCTACCGCCCGGGACTAGCGGGAGGGCCGACGAGCAGTACTTC	CASSLPPGTSGRADEQYF
-	TRBV11-1	TRBJ2-1	-	TGTGCCAGCAGCTCAGGGAACTACAATGAGCAGTTCTTC	CASSSGNYNEQFF
-	TRBV11-2	TRBJ1-1	-	TGTGCCAGCAGCTTGACCTACATGAATGCTTTCTTT	CASSLTYMNAFF
TRBD1	TRBV13	TRBJ2-7	-	TGTGCCAGCAGCTCCCAAGGACAGGCTGAAGAGCAGTACTTC	CASSSQGQAEEQYF
-	TRBV4-1	TRBJ2-7	-	TGCGCCAGCAGCCAAGATCGGAGGCAGGGCGGGCAGTACTTC	CASSQDRRQGGQYF
-	TRBV25-1	TRBJ2-7	-	TGTGCCAGCAGTGACGGCGTAAGTTCCTACGAGCAGTACTTC	CASSDGVSSYEQYF